The 7 T cell receptor beta chains listed next were all sequenced from one sample in a study of CD4 and CD8 cells across lung adenocarcinoma regions. TCRdb recomputed calls from the PCR reads with MiXCR, one row per CDR3 protein. The sample includes some 10,000 distinct CDR3 sequences, roughly 49% seen only once; the top ten take 33%. Input material: CD8+ T cells from the margin of a lung tumor. These receptors all stem from a male donor with lung adenocarcinoma. The CD4 and CD8 labels of this study may be unreliable.

This clonotype has only a few counts. The chain couples TRBV24-1 to TRBJ2-3, with a tentative D call TRBD2 (5 bases). Between the trimmed V and J ends, which lost 5 bases and 6 bases, there was a span of 5 bases. In germline, CDR1 is KGHDR, CDR2 SFDVKD. This CDR3 has 11 amino acids. In DNA, the CDR3 is TGTGCCACCAGTGGAGGGGATACGCAGTATTTT. This gives the protein CATSGGDTQYF.

This clonotype was picked up a small number of times. V gene TRBV27 combines with J gene TRBJ2-1; D is perhaps TRBD1 (6 bases). The CDR3 extends over 15 amino acids. Looked up from germline, CDR1 is MNHEY and CDR2 is SMNVEV (reference sequence). V gave up 1 base and J gave up 6 bases, with 13 bases separating them. Here the CDR3 DNA reads TGTGCCAGCAGTTTATGGACAGACCGAACCAATGAGCAGTTCTTC. Translation: CASSLWTDRTNEQFF.

This clonotype was seen many times. The chain recombines TRBV6-1 with TRBJ2-3; 7 bases match TRBD2. In germline, CDR1 is MNHNS, CDR2 SASEGT. V lost 5 bases to trimming and J lost 7 bases; unmatched junction nucleotides: 9. The CDR3 has 14 residues. The CDR3 protein is CASSQTSWANTQYF. CDR3 sequence (DNA): TGTGCCAGCAGTCAGACTAGCTGGGCGAATACGCAGTATTTT.

The V gene is TRBV5-1, the J gene TRBJ2-5; 8 bases map to TRBD2. The last part of the DNA fits TRBJ2-7 better; the J call may be wrong. Looked up from germline, CDR1 is SGHRS and CDR2 is YFSETQ. The CDR3 contains 13 residues. For the CDR3, the DNA is TGCGCCAGCAGCTTGGCGGGAGGGTCCGAGCAGTACTTC. Its translation is CASSLAGGSEQYF.

This clonotype was recorded a few times. The rearrangement uses TRBV6-1 and TRBJ2-3, with TRBD2 matching 13 bases. CDR1 and CDR2 (germline): MNHNS, SASEGT. The CDR3 loop spans 17 amino acids. J was trimmed by 2 bases and V by 6 bases; bases with no gene match: 8. The CDR3 region has the DNA TGTGCCAGCAGCCGCCGACTAGCGGGGGGATTCACAGATACGCAGTATTTT. Encoded protein: CASSRRLAGGFTDTQYF.

The chain carries TRBV27 and TRBJ2-3; tentative D call: TRBD2 (7 bases). Germline CDR1 MNHEY, CDR2 SMNVEV (reference sequence). Trimming stripped 2 bases from V and 2 bases from J, with 11 bases between. This CDR3 is built from 15 residues. CDR3 in amino acids: CASSLTGGLTDTQYF. The CDR3 DNA is TGTGCCAGCAGTTTAACGGGGGGCCTCACAGATACGCAGTATTTT.

V and J are TRBV4-1 and TRBJ2-1; D call uncertain. Between the trimmed V and J ends, which lost 2 bases and 16 bases, there was a span of 12 bases. The CDR3 covers 11 residues. Germline V gene lookup returns CDR1 MGHRA and CDR2 YSYEKL. CDR3 bases: TGCGCCAGCAGCCAAACAAGTGTATATTTCTTC. Its protein is CASSQTSVYFF.